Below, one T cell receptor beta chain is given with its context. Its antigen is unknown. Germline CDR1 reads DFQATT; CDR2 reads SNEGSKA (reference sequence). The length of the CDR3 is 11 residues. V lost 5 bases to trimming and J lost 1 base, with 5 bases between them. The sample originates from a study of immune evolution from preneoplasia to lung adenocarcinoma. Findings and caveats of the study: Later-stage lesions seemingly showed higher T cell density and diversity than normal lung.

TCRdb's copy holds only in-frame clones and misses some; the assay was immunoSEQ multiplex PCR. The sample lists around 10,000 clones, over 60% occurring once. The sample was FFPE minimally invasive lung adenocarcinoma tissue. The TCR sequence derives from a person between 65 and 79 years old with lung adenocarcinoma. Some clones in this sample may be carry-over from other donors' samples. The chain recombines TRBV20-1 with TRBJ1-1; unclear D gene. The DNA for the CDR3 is TGCAGTGCTCTGAAGAACACTGAAGCTTTCTTT. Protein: CSALKNTEAFF.